Many counts were recorded for the clone carrying this T cell receptor beta chain. Antigen specificity is unknown. Unique molecular identifiers tagged individual cDNA molecules. Each CDR3 protein gets one entry after TCRdb re-called the 5' RACE reads with MiXCR. The sample contains about 89,000 distinct CDR3 sequences, over 12% of which appear only once. Germline CDR1 SGHAT, CDR2 FQNNGV. Trimming removed 5 bases from V and 5 bases from J, with 19 bases in between. The CDR3 length is 16 residues. This entry is derived from a study of early T cells in non-severe SARS-CoV-2 infection. As for the study in general: The authors sequenced bulk RNA from unsorted whole blood, leaving chains unpaired.

Findings and limits, study-wide: Reliance on VDJdb matching favored anti-spike CD8 responses; private and CD4 specificities were missed.

This receptor was identified in an adult who was a healthcare worker with PCR-confirmed SARS-CoV-2 infection or an uninfected control (not recorded which). This chain links TRBV11-2 with TRBJ2-4; a possible D gene is TRBD2 (5 bases). Specimen: whole blood. The CDR3 DNA sequence: TGTGCCAGCAGCATCCACGGGGATCCTTTGGAAAACATTCAGTACTTC. This translates into CASSIHGDPLENIQYF.